This T cell receptor beta chain was captured by sequencing in a study of CD8+CD57+ T cells in acquired aplastic anemia. Points on this clonotype: Its antigen is currently unknown. One base away lies a much larger clone, so this may be a sequencing read error.

Study-level points and caveats: Researchers report that 25 to 35 CD8+ CDR3 sequences appeared in both patients and controls.

Template material for TCR beta VDJ and CDR3 profiling consisted of genomic DNA. TCRdb itself ran the reads through MiXCR, one entry per CDR3 protein. Found here are around 150,000 distinct CDR3 sequences, approximately 40% of them singletons; the top ten hold approximately 1%. Germline CDR1 reads SEHNR; CDR2 reads FQNEAQ (reference sequence). V lost 6 bases and J lost 6, with 20 bases in between. CDR3 size: 15 residues. V usage is TRBV7-9 and J usage is TRBJ1-2; tentatively, D is TRBD1 (6 bases). The receptor comes from a human donor in good health. Sequences were obtained from sorted CD4+, CD8+, or CD8+CD57+ T cells (not recorded which) from PBMCs. This chain's CDR3 is CASSFRGARPHGYTF. The CDR3 nucleotides are TGTGCCAGCAGTTTTCGGGGGGCGCGTCCCCATGGCTACACCTTC.